One sample yielded the 19 T cell receptor beta chains listed below, sequenced in a study of cytotoxic CD8 clonotypes in ibrutinib-treated CLL. Sequenced by immunoSEQ multiplex PCR; TCRdb stores in-frame clones only, minus some. This table holds roughly 250,000 clones, roughly 74% found once. The sequences come from PBMCs, collected after 24 months of ibrutinib treatment. The origin of the receptors is a human donor with chronic lymphocytic leukemia.

This clone was counted once. V and J are TRBV25-1 and TRBJ2-1; 11 bases match TRBD2. V was pared by 5 bases and J by 9 bases, with 18 bases of the junction left unmatched. Germline V gene data show CDR1 as MGHDK and CDR2 as SYGVNS. The CDR3 contains 18 residues. This CDR3 reads CASSNDGIAGGRFREQFF. The DNA for the CDR3 is TGTGCCAGCAGTAACGACGGGATAGCGGGAGGGAGGTTTCGTGAGCAGTTCTTC. The full variable domain, completed using reference TRBV25-1 and TRBJ2-1, is EADIYQTPRYLVIGTGKKITLECSQTMGHDKMYWYQQDPGMELHLIHYSYGVNSTEKGDLSSESTVSRIRTEHFPLTLESARPSHTSQYLCASSNDGIAGGRFREQFFGPGTRLTVL.

This chain joins TRBV7-3 and TRBJ2-1, with a weak D call TRBD2 (5 bases). The germline V gene encodes CDR1 SGHTA and CDR2 FQGTGA. The V end lost 3 bases, the J end lost 4 bases, and 7 bases lay between the germline ends. This CDR3 region has 13 residues. In DNA, the CDR3 is TGTGCCAGCAGCTTGGAGCGGTACAATGAGCAGTTCTTC. Protein sequence: CASSLERYNEQFF.

A word on this clone: At one end, the junction sequence differs from germline, possibly due to a read error. The chain combines TRBV10-3 with TRBJ2-7; TRBD2 might be the D (6 bases). The germline V gene encodes CDR1 ENHRY and CDR2 SYGVKD. CDR3 length: 15 amino acids. CDR3 in amino acids: CASSYSDWGEPEQYF. In DNA, the CDR3 is TGTGCCAGCAGTTACTCCGATTGGGGGGAACCCGAGCAGTACTTC.

The chain employs TRBV28 and TRBJ1-2; 8 bases map to TRBD1. V was pared by 6 bases and J by 10 bases, with 13 bases of the junction left unmatched. This CDR3 region has 14 residues. Looked up from germline, CDR1 is MDHEN and CDR2 is SYDVKM. CDR3 loop: CASRAQGDGFVYTF. CDR3 coding DNA: TGTGCCAGCAGAGCACAGGGGGATGGGTTCGTCTACACCTTC.

The chain carries TRBV5-4 and TRBJ2-3; 12 nucleotides align to TRBD2. CDR3 size: 17 residues. Germline assignment: CDR1 SGHNT and CDR2 YYREEE (reference sequence). V lost 4 bases, J lost 0 bases, and 6 bases stayed unmatched. The CDR3 DNA sequence: TGTGCCAGCAGCCACCCGGGACTAGCGGGTAGCACAGATACGCAGTATTTT. It yields the protein CASSHPGLAGSTDTQYF.

The rearrangement joins TRBV7-2 to TRBJ2-7; D tentatively reads TRBD1 or TRBD2 (5 bases each). V dropped 7 bases and J dropped 0 bases, with 16 bases sitting between them. The CDR3 totals 15 residues. The germline gives CDR1 SGHTA, CDR2 FQGNSA. CDR3 residues: CASTARDGPSYEQYF. The CDR3 DNA sequence: TGTGCCAGCACCGCCCGGGACGGGCCCTCCTACGAGCAGTACTTC.

The gene calls are TRBV7-8 and TRBJ1-5; no firm D call. The CDR3 is 16 residues long. Trimming stripped 0 bases from V and 0 bases from J, with 9 bases between. The germline CDR1 and CDR2 sequences are SGHVS and FQNEAQ. CDR3 residues: CASSLANPYSNQPQHF. DNA for the CDR3: TGTGCCAGCAGCTTAGCCAACCCTTATAGCAATCAGCCCCAGCATTTT. Together with reference TRBV7-8 and TRBJ1-5, the CDR3 gives the full variable domain: GAGVSQSPRYKVAKRGQDVALRCDPISGHVSLFWYQQALGQGPEFLTYFQNEAQLDKSGLPSDRFFAERPEGSVSTLKIQRTQQEDSAVYLCASSLANPYSNQPQHFGDGTRLSIL.

The genes are TRBV4-3 and TRBJ2-7; possibly TRBD2 for D (6 bases). V was shortened by 4 bases and J by 7 bases, with 20 bases between the two germline ends. Germline-derived CDR1 and CDR2 are LGHNA and YSLEER. The CDR3 spans 15 residues. The CDR3 loop reads CASSRWGGTVDEQYF. Here the CDR3 DNA reads TGCGCCAGCAGCCGGTGGGGCGGGACCGTCGATGAGCAGTACTTC.

The J gene is TRBJ2-5, the V gene TRBV7-2, with a weak D call TRBD1 (7 bases). Germline CDR1 and CDR2: SGHTA and FQGNSA. This CDR3 is 15 amino acids long. V was pared by 3 bases and J by 5 bases, with 16 bases between. CDR3 DNA sequence: TGTGCCAGCAGCTTGCTGGGACTGGGACAGGAGACCCAGTACTTC. Translation: CASSLLGLGQETQYF. The variable domain in full, with the rest retrieved from reference TRBV7-2 and TRBJ2-5, is GAGVSQSPSNKVTEKGKDVELRCDPISGHTALYWYRQSLGQGLEFLIYFQGNSAPDKSGLPSDRFSAERTGGSVSTLTIQRTQQEDSAVYLCASSLLGLGQETQYFGPGTRLLVL.

Here the CDR3 reads CASSASGSSYNEQFF. The CDR3 coding sequence is TGTGCCAGCAGCGCTAGCGGGAGCTCCTACAATGAGCAGTTCTTC. V and J are TRBV7-9 and TRBJ2-1; 10 bases line up with TRBD2. The CDR3 consists of 15 residues. The J segment lost 0 bases and the V segment lost 5 bases, leaving 1 base of the junction unmatched. Germline values: CDR1 SEHNR, CDR2 FQNEAQ (reference sequence).

The chain employs TRBV4-2 and TRBJ2-7, with 8 bases fitting TRBD1. Germline V lookup: CDR1 LGHNA, CDR2 YNFKEQ. This CDR3 is 15 amino acids long. After removal of 3 bases from V and 5 bases from J, the junction contained 9 bases not matched to a gene. The CDR3 protein is CASSHPADRDHEQYF. CDR3 coding DNA: TGTGCCAGCAGCCACCCCGCGGACAGGGACCACGAGCAGTACTTC.

The chain recombines TRBV19 with TRBJ2-6; a weak D match, TRBD2 (5 bases). Per the germline V gene, CDR1 is LNHDA and CDR2 is SQIVND (reference sequence). V lost 6 bases to trimming and J lost 0 bases, with 15 bases between them. The CDR3 is made up of 17 amino acids. Here the CDR3 DNA reads TGTGCCAGTAGGAGCGGCAGCAAGAACTCTGGGGCCAACGTCCTGACTTTC. It is translated as CASRSGSKNSGANVLTF.

V usage is TRBV29-1 and J usage is TRBJ2-5; D is undetermined. The CDR3 covers 10 residues. V dropped 6 bases and J dropped 0 bases, with 2 bases sitting between them. CDR1 is SQVTM and CDR2 is ANQGSEA in the germline V gene. This chain's CDR3 is CSVYQETQYF. CDR3 DNA: TGCAGCGTCTACCAAGAGACCCAGTACTTC.

The V call is TRBV6-5, the J call TRBJ2-1, with a tentative D call TRBD1 (7 bases). V was shortened by 9 bases and J by 5 bases, with 11 bases between the two germline ends. The germline gives CDR1 MNHEY, CDR2 SVGAGI. There are 12 residues in the CDR3. DNA for the CDR3: TGTGCCAGTTGGAGGGGGCACAATGAGCAGTTCTTC. As protein: CASWRGHNEQFF.

V usage is TRBV19 and J usage is TRBJ2-7, with 8 nucleotides matching TRBD2. Germline assignment: CDR1 LNHDA and CDR2 SQIVND (reference sequence). V was pared by 7 bases and J by 0 bases, with 5 bases of the junction left unmatched. The CDR3 sequence is 14 residues long. The CDR3 is CASKTSDSSYEQYF. The CDR3 nucleotides read TGTGCCAGTAAGACTAGCGATAGCTCCTACGAGCAGTACTTC.

This clone appeared a few times. The chain combines TRBV2 with TRBJ2-7; TRBD1 matches at 8 bases. In germline, CDR1 is SNHLY, CDR2 FYNNEI. The V segment lost 6 bases and the J segment 4 bases; nucleotides outside the gene matches: 2. CDR3 length equals 12 residues. The DNA for the CDR3 is TGTGCCAGCAGGGGACAGGTTTACGAGCAGTACTTC. Its translation is CASRGQVYEQYF.

V gene TRBV30 combines with J gene TRBJ2-7, with 9 bases lining up with TRBD1. This CDR3 is 13 amino acids long. Germline CDR1 GTSNPN, CDR2 SVGIG (reference sequence). V was clipped by 5 bases and J by 4 bases; unmatched bases: 6. CDR3 loop: CAWAQGAEYEQYF. CDR3 sequence (DNA): TGTGCCTGGGCACAGGGGGCAGAGTACGAGCAGTACTTC. The full variable domain, its missing parts supplied by reference TRBV30 and TRBJ2-7, is SQTIHQWPATLVQPVGSPLSLECTVEGTSNPNLYWYRQAAGRGLQLLFYSVGIGQISSEVPQNLSASRPQDRQFILSSKKLLLSDSGFYLCAWAQGAEYEQYFGPGTRLTVT.

V is TRBV28 and J is TRBJ2-2, with D tentatively TRBD1 (6 bases). Trimming removed 7 bases from V and 7 bases from J, with 16 bases in between. The CDR3 sequence is 14 residues long. Germline V lookup: CDR1 MDHEN, CDR2 SYDVKM. DNA of the CDR3: TGTGCCAGCAATTCCCAGGGGCGCGGCGGGGAGCTGTTTTTT. Protein product: CASNSQGRGGELFF.

J is TRBJ2-4 and V is TRBV28; D may correspond to TRBD1 or TRBD2 (5 bases each). V was clipped by 6 bases and J by 5 bases, with 17 bases between them. The CDR3 loop spans 15 amino acids. CDR1 is MDHEN and CDR2 is SYDVKM in the germline V gene. The CDR3 is CASSSMGDRENIQYF. DNA of the CDR3: TGTGCCAGCAGCTCAATGGGGGATCGGGAAAACATTCAGTACTTC.